The clone carrying this TCR beta chain was found once. In a few donor pairs, unstimulated naive, memory, effector memory and TEMRA subsets were sequenced. This specimen belongs to a study of siplizumab effects on memory and regulatory T cells. This CDR3 is built from 18 residues. J gave up 4 bases and V 3 bases, and 13 bases lay outside the gene matches. Germline values: CDR1 SGHTA, CDR2 FQGNSA. Per sample, roughly 9.5 x 10^4 TCR templates were assayed. Assay used: immunoSEQ multiplex PCR; TCRdb lists only in-frame clones, some missing. In the table there are approximately 60,000 clones, roughly 85% of which are singletons.

The chain employs TRBV7-2 and TRBJ1-5; TRBD1 matches 9 bases. Sequenced material: memory CD4+ T cells sorted from blood. The receptor was isolated from a human donor in good health. The CDR3 is CASSLTGQGLVWNQPQHF. The CDR3 DNA reads as TGTGCCAGCAGCTTGACGGGACAGGGACTAGTTTGGAATCAGCCCCAGCATTTT.